These T cell receptor beta chains were read from a single sample in a study of blood T cell repertoires in COVID-19. TCRdb's copy holds only in-frame clones and misses some; the assay was immunoSEQ multiplex PCR. The table includes approximately 100,000 clones, about 86% detected once. The sequencing input was peripheral blood. All receptors derive from a man between 60 and 75 years old with acute or convalescent COVID-19. Each CDR3 is given with its conserved first and last residue. The order of the fields is CDR3 DNA, CDR3 protein, D gene, J gene, V gene, clone size. D genes are given only for firm matches. Rows may omit the clone size; those that give it use once, few, many or a size class.

CDR3 DNA: TGTGCCTGGAGTGCCGACAGTTCCTACAATGAGCAGTTCTTC; CDR3 protein: CAWSADSSYNEQFF; D gene: -; J gene: TRBJ2-1; V gene: TRBV30; clone size: -
CDR3 DNA: TGTGCCAGCAGCCCAGGACTGAACTATGGCTACACCTTC; CDR3 protein: CASSPGLNYGYTF; D gene: -; J gene: TRBJ1-2; V gene: TRBV27; clone size: few
CDR3 DNA: TGTGCCAGCAGTGAACTGAAGGGACAGCTGGCTGAAAAACTGTTTTTT; CDR3 protein: CASSELKGQLAEKLFF; D gene: TRBD1; J gene: TRBJ1-4; V gene: TRBV25-1; clone size: -
CDR3 DNA: TGTGCCAGCTCACCAATTAGCAGAACGGTAGCTTTCTTT; CDR3 protein: CASSPISRTVAFF; D gene: -; J gene: TRBJ1-1; V gene: TRBV18; clone size: once
CDR3 DNA: TGCAGCGCTGTGGACAGCCCACATCAGCCCCAGCATTTT; CDR3 protein: CSAVDSPHQPQHF; D gene: -; J gene: TRBJ1-5; V gene: TRBV29-1; clone size: -
CDR3 DNA: TGTGCCAGCAGTTACTCCGCTAGTCAAGAGACCCAGTACTTC; CDR3 protein: CASSYSASQETQYF; D gene: -; J gene: TRBJ2-5; V gene: TRBV6-5; clone size: once
CDR3 DNA: TGTGCCAGCTCACCAACAGGGGGCTCTGGAAACACCATATATTTT; CDR3 protein: CASSPTGGSGNTIYF; D gene: TRBD1; J gene: TRBJ1-3; V gene: TRBV18; clone size: few
CDR3 DNA: TGTGCCAGCAGTTCGGGACAGGGGGCCGGAGAGACCCAGTACTTC; CDR3 protein: CASSSGQGAGETQYF; D gene: TRBD1; J gene: TRBJ2-5; V gene: TRBV6-5; clone size: -
CDR3 DNA: TGTGCCAGCCGACGGCAGGGAACGAATGGCTACACCTTC; CDR3 protein: CASRRQGTNGYTF; D gene: -; J gene: TRBJ1-2; V gene: TRBV19; clone size: -
CDR3 DNA: TGTGCCAGCAGGACTCAGGGACAGATGAACACTGAAGCTTTCTTT; CDR3 protein: CASRTQGQMNTEAFF; D gene: TRBD1; J gene: TRBJ1-1; V gene: TRBV6-5; clone size: -
CDR3 DNA: TGTGCCAGCAACCTAGACAGTTCTCAAGTCCACGAGCAGTACTTC; CDR3 protein: CASNLDSSQVHEQYF; D gene: -; J gene: TRBJ2-7; V gene: TRBV11-2; clone size: -
CDR3 DNA: TGTGCCAGCAGTTTGCCAGGGAACACTGAAGCTTTCTTT; CDR3 protein: CASSLPGNTEAFF; D gene: -; J gene: TRBJ1-1; V gene: TRBV27; clone size: -
CDR3 DNA: TGTGCCAGCAGCGTAGATGGGGGGAATGAAAAACTGTTTTTT; CDR3 protein: CASSVDGGNEKLFF; D gene: -; J gene: TRBJ1-4; V gene: TRBV9; clone size: -
CDR3 DNA: TGTGCCAGCAGTGAATTGTGGGGACAGGGACCGAGGGGGGAAAAACTGTTTTTT; CDR3 protein: CASSELWGQGPRGEKLFF; D gene: TRBD1; J gene: TRBJ1-4; V gene: TRBV6-1; clone size: -
CDR3 DNA: TGCGCCAGCAGCTTACAGGGGGCTGGGAGTGAAAAACTGTTTTTT; CDR3 protein: CASSLQGAGSEKLFF; D gene: TRBD1; J gene: TRBJ1-4; V gene: TRBV5-1; clone size: -
CDR3 DNA: TGTGCCATCAGTGATTCAGGGGGAAGGTCACCCCTCCACTTT; CDR3 protein: CAISDSGGRSPLHF; D gene: TRBD1; J gene: TRBJ1-6; V gene: TRBV10-3; clone size: -
CDR3 DNA: TGTGCCTGGAGTCCAGGGCGTCCTACGACCCAGTACTTC; CDR3 protein: CAWSPGRPTTQYF; D gene: -; J gene: TRBJ2-5; V gene: TRBV30; clone size: -
CDR3 DNA: TGCAGTGCTAGTTCAGGGTTCGAGCAGTACTTC; CDR3 protein: CSASSGFEQYF; D gene: -; J gene: TRBJ2-7; V gene: TRBV20-1; clone size: -
CDR3 DNA: TGTGCCAGCAGTGACTCGGGAGCAGGGGGTCAGAATTCACCCCTCCACTTT; CDR3 protein: CASSDSGAGGQNSPLHF; D gene: TRBD1; J gene: TRBJ1-6; V gene: TRBV6-4; clone size: -
CDR3 DNA: TGTGCCAGCAGCATTTTGACAGGGGGCCGGAACGAGCAGTACTTC; CDR3 protein: CASSILTGGRNEQYF; D gene: TRBD1; J gene: TRBJ2-7; V gene: TRBV7-6; clone size: -
CDR3 DNA: TGTGCCAGCTTAGCTGGAGCGGGCAATCAGCCCCAGCATTTT; CDR3 protein: CASLAGAGNQPQHF; D gene: -; J gene: TRBJ1-5; V gene: TRBV7-2; clone size: -
CDR3 DNA: TGTGCCAGCAGTTTATTGGGACTAGCGGGGGGCCAGAACACCGGGGAGCTGTTTTTT; CDR3 protein: CASSLLGLAGGQNTGELFF; D gene: TRBD2; J gene: TRBJ2-2; V gene: TRBV27; clone size: -
CDR3 DNA: TGTGCCTGGAGTGGCGTCGGGTATCAGCCCCAGCATTTT; CDR3 protein: CAWSGVGYQPQHF; D gene: -; J gene: TRBJ1-5; V gene: TRBV30; clone size: few
CDR3 DNA: TGCGCCAGCAGACTCTCCGTTAGCAACACCGGGGAGCTGTTTTTT; CDR3 protein: CASRLSVSNTGELFF; D gene: -; J gene: TRBJ2-2; V gene: TRBV4-3; clone size: -
CDR3 DNA: TGCAGCGTGGCCGGGACAGGGGGCTATGGCTACACCTTC; CDR3 protein: CSVAGTGGYGYTF; D gene: TRBD1; J gene: TRBJ1-2; V gene: TRBV29-1; clone size: -
CDR3 DNA: TGTGCCAGCAGTGAGAGGGCTGAAGCTTTCTTT; CDR3 protein: CASSERAEAFF; D gene: -; J gene: TRBJ1-1; V gene: TRBV25-1; clone size: -